The sequence of this TCR beta chain was determined in a study of T cells expressing NK-cell markers. TCRdb re-called the 5' RACE reads and catalogs CDR3 proteins one per entry, DNA excluded. The sample totals some 280,000 distinct CDR3 sequences. From germline, CDR1 is DFQATT and CDR2 SNEGSKA (reference sequence). The CDR3 spans 13 residues. This receptor was taken from a man aged 18 to 29 in good health. This sequence joins TRBV20-1 and TRBJ2-2; TCRdb outputs TRBD2, but without DNA this stays unchecked. The specimen sequenced was blood T cells: a sorted CD56 or NKG2C T cell subset, CD4+ or CD8+ T cells, or bulk PBMC T cells (not recorded which). The CDR3 spells CSVARGVPGELFF.